The clone carrying this TCR beta chain was picked up one time. In the authors' workflow: Nucleated cell counts were estimated from reference gene primer amplification. Sequencing was performed with immunoSEQ multiplex PCR; in TCRdb, only in-frame clones are kept and a portion is missing. V and J calls and clone size are given by that table; D and trimming were obtained from the DNA. The repertoire consists of fewer than 250,000 clones, with approximately 84% occurring once and the leading ten covering around 0.97%. This entry is derived from a study of blood T cell repertoires in COVID-19. Input material: peripheral blood. The origin of this receptor is a man aged 35 to 55 with acute or convalescent COVID-19.

This chain's CDR3 is CASSHGTGGAAKNIQYF. In DNA, the CDR3 is TGTGCCAGCAGCCATGGGACAGGGGGCGCGGCCAAAAACATTCAGTACTTC. V is TRBV3-1 (or the pseudogene TRBV3-2) and J is TRBJ2-4, with 12 bases lining up with TRBD1. V shed 3 bases, J shed 1 base, and the junction held 4 bases outside the gene matches. CDR1 is LGHDT, CDR2 YNNKEL, per germline (reference sequence). The CDR3 totals 17 residues.